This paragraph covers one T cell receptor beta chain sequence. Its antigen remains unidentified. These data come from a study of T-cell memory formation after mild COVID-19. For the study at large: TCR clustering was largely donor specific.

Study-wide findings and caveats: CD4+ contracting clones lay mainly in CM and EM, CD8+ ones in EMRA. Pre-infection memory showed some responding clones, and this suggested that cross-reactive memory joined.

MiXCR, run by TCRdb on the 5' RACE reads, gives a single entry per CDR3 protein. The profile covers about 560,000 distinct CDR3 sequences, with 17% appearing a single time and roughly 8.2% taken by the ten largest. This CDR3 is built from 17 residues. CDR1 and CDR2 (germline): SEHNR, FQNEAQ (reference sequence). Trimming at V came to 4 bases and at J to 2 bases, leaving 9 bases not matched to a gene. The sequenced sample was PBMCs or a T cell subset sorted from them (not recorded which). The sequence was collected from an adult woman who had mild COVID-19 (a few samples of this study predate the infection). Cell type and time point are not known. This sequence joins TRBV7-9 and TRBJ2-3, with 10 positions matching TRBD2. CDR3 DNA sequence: TGTGCCAGCAGCTCGCCAGGACTAGCGGAACCCACAGATACGCAGTATTTT. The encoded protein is CASSSPGLAEPTDTQYF.